The rows below give T cell receptor beta chains drawn from one sample of a study of cytomegalovirus exposure and HLA in healthy donors. Data came from immunoSEQ multiplex PCR; TCRdb stores just in-frame clones and leaves some out. The table lists about 100,000 clones, 76% of them singletons. Material for sequencing was PBMCs. These receptors were obtained from a man in his forties or fifties in good health and CMV-seronegative. Each CDR3 is given with its conserved first and last residue.

j_gene,v_gene,CDR3aa
TRBJ2-2,TRBV10-3,CAISEDRGNTGELFF
TRBJ1-5,TRBV6-5,CASSLSAGNQPQHF
TRBJ2-1,TRBV7-2,CASSAGPMIAEQFF
TRBJ1-2,TRBV19,CASSPSDRVYGYTF
TRBJ1-1,TRBV29-1,CSVRRGPEAFF
TRBJ1-3,TRBV7-9,CSSSFHSGNTIYF
TRBJ1-5,TRBV19,CASSNQGGAQPQHF
TRBJ2-1,TRBV2,CASSRLAGAQAQFF
TRBJ1-1,TRBV10-1,CASRGDRLNTEAFF
TRBJ2-5,TRBV7-3,CASSLLPEETQYF
TRBJ1-3,TRBV28,CASSIQENTIYF
TRBJ2-2,TRBV5-8,CASRRGRTGNTGELFF
TRBJ2-4,TRBV28,CASSSWTGIAKNIQYF
TRBJ2-7,TRBV7-8,CASSSEEISYEQYF
TRBJ2-7,TRBV14,CASSLGGGRNEQYF
TRBJ2-7,TRBV7-9,CASSRTTGLNYEQYF
TRBJ1-4,TRBV5-1,CASGPGQYNEKLFF
TRBJ1-1,TRBV5-1,CASSWDRRGRDTEAFF
TRBJ1-6,TRBV2,CATPSGGVGSPLHF
TRBJ2-3,TRBV29-1,CSVATGGFDTQYF
TRBJ1-5,TRBV4-1,CASSPLHRGTGSNQPQHF
TRBJ1-4,TRBV11-1,CASSISGGRDNEKLFF
TRBJ2-5,TRBV27,CASSLGQGSQETQYF
TRBJ1-6,TRBV4-2,CASSQEAGAYNSPLHF
TRBJ1-4,TRBV5-1,CASSLGTVNEKLFF
TRBJ1-5,TRBV10-3,CATKGQGVEGNQPQHF
TRBJ2-1,TRBV9,CASSVTGTEYNEQFF
TRBJ1-2,TRBV30,CAWTPTGYHGYTF
TRBJ1-3,TRBV18,CASSPLTGSGNTIYF
TRBJ2-2,TRBV4-2,CASSMGMGLAGVTGELFF
TRBJ1-1,TRBV19,CASSTSRQGASYEAFF
TRBJ1-6,TRBV28,CASRTGNSPLHF
TRBJ2-5,TRBV7-2,CASSVRGLETQYF
TRBJ2-5,TRBV13,CASSPERLDFQETQYF
TRBJ2-1,TRBV5-1,CASSLGVGGPLTEQFF
TRBJ1-3,TRBV11-3,CASSLENGNTIYF
TRBJ1-4,TRBV4-1,CASSQDKQAREKLFF
TRBJ2-3,TRBV7-3,CASSDSGGATDTQYF
TRBJ2-3,TRBV27,CASSLLGGVAGGPPYF
TRBJ2-3,TRBV19,CASSTGLAGGRDTQYF
TRBJ1-2,TRBV5-4,CASSLGDRGGDGYTF
TRBJ2-7,TRBV16,CASSHATGGNDEQYF
TRBJ2-5,TRBV30,CAWSIGGAGETQYF
TRBJ1-1,TRBV6-5,CASSFSMNTEAFF
TRBJ1-1,TRBV4-1,CASSQRTGEAFF
TRBJ2-3,TRBV7-9,CASSLEQGAGTDTQYF
TRBJ1-1,TRBV2,CASRSGAMNTEAFF
TRBJ2-2,TRBV19,CASSIEDTRSYTGELFF
TRBJ2-1,TRBV7-9,CSSSLEYRVNEQFF
TRBJ1-3,TRBV30,CASDRVSGNTIYF
TRBJ2-1,TRBV2,CASSAGQGSYNEQFF
TRBJ2-5,TRBV14,CASTSLDTETQYF
TRBJ1-5,TRBV7-9,CSSSLIGDQPQHF
TRBJ1-1,TRBV4-1,CASSPGQGTLNTEAFF